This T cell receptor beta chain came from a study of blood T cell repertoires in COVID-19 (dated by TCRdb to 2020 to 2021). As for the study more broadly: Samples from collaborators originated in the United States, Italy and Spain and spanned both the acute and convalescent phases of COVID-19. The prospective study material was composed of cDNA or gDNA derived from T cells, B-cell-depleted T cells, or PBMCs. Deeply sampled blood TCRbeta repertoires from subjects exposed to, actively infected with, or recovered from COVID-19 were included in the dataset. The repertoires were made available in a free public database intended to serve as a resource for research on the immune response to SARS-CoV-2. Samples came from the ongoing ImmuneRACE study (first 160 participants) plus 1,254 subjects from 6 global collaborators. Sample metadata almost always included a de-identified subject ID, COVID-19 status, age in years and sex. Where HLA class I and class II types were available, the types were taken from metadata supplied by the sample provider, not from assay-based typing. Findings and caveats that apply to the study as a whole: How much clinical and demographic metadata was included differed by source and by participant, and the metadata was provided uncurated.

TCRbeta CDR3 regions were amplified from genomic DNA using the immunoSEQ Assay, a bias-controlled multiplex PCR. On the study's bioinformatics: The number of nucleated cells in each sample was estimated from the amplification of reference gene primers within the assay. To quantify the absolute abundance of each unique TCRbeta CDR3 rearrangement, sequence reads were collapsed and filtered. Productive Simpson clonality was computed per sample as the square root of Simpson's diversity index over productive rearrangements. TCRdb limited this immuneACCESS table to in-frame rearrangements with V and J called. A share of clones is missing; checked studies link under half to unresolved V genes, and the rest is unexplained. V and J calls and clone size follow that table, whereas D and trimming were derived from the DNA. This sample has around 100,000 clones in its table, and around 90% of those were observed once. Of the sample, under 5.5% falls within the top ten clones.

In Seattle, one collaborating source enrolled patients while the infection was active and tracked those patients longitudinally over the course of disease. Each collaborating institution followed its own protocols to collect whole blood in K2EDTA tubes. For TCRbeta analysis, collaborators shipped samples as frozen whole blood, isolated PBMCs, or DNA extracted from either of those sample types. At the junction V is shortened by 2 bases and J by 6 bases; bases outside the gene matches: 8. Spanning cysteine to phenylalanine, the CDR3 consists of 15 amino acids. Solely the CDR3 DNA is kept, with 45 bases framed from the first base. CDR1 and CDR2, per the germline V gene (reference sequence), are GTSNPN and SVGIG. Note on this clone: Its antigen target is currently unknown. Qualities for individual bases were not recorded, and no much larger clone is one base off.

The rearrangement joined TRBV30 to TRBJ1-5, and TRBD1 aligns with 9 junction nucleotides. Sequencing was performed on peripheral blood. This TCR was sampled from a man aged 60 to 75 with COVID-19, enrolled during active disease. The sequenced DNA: TGTGCCTGGAGTCCCTGGGACAGGGATCTTCAGCCCCAGCATTTT. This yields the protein CAWSPWDRDLQPQHF.